A selection of T cell receptor beta chains follows, all from one sample in a study of T cell responses to AZD1222 COVID-19 vaccine. TCRdb keeps only in-frame clones here, not all; method: immunoSEQ multiplex PCR. The sample holds 60,000 to 80,000 clones, roughly 89% seen once. This material consisted of peripheral blood, taken on day 0 of AZD1222 vaccination. These TCRs come from an adult in good health. Both conserved end residues are part of each CDR3. A D gene is named only where the DNA matches it firmly. The size field is filled for only some rows; it gives once, few, many or a size class.

clone_size,j_call,d_call,v_call,cdr3_nt,cdr3_aa
.,TRBJ1-6,TRBD1,TRBV2,TGTGCCAGCAGTGGTGGACAGGGGGTGGATCCCCTCCACTTT,CASSGGQGVDPLHF
.,TRBJ1-6,TRBD1,TRBV3-1/TRBV3-2,TGTGCCAGCAGCTCAGGGGGCTTGGATTCACCCCTCCACTTT,CASSSGGLDSPLHF
.,TRBJ1-1,TRBD1,TRBV10-3,TGTGCCATCAGTGAGTCGGGTAGGACAGGCGAAGCTTTCTTT,CAISESGRTGEAFF
once,TRBJ2-3,.,TRBV6-2/TRBV6-3,TGTGCCAGCAGTTACTCGATACTAGCAGGTGATACGCAGTATTTT,CASSYSILAGDTQYF
.,TRBJ2-2,.,TRBV4-1,TGCGCCAGCAGCCAGGCTAGGGGGACACGGACCGGGGAGCTGTTTTTT,CASSQARGTRTGELFF
.,TRBJ1-6,TRBD1,TRBV7-9,TGTGCCAGCAGCTCGGGACAGGGTCAATCACCCCTCCACTTT,CASSSGQGQSPLHF
.,TRBJ1-3,TRBD1,TRBV11-2,TGTGCCAGCAGCTTGGCAACAGGGGGTGGAAACACCATATATTTT,CASSLATGGGNTIYF
.,TRBJ2-7,TRBD1,TRBV6-5,TGTGCCAGCAGTTCCTACAGGGGGCTTTACGAGCAGTACTTC,CASSSYRGLYEQYF
.,TRBJ1-3,.,TRBV4-1,TGCGCCAGCAGCCAAGATAGCATCTTCTCTGGAAACACCATATATTTT,CASSQDSIFSGNTIYF
.,TRBJ1-3,.,TRBV6-5,TGTGCCAGCAGTTACTCGATCCAGGGGACAGGAAACACCATATATTTT,CASSYSIQGTGNTIYF
.,TRBJ1-1,TRBD1,TRBV19,TGTGCCAGTAGTGTGGACAGGGGAGCTTTCTTT,CASSVDRGAFF
.,TRBJ1-5,.,TRBV12-5,TGTGCTAGTGGTTTGGTGGATGGCAATCAGCCCCAGCATTTT,CASGLVDGNQPQHF
.,TRBJ1-5,.,TRBV7-9,TGTGCCAGCAGCTTAGGGCAGGGGAATCAGCCCCAGCATTTT,CASSLGQGNQPQHF
.,TRBJ1-2,.,TRBV19,TGTGCCAGTAGTATAGTCCCAGGACCCTCCTATGGCTACACCTTC,CASSIVPGPSYGYTF
.,TRBJ1-5,TRBD1,TRBV10-2,TGCGCCAGCAGACAGGGGCAGAACAATCAGCCCCAGCATTTT,CASRQGQNNQPQHF
.,TRBJ2-1,.,TRBV9,TGTGCCAGCAGCGTAGCTCTAGACAATGAGCAGTTCTTC,CASSVALDNEQFF
.,TRBJ2-3,.,TRBV5-1,TGCGCCAGCAGCTCCAAATTGACAGGCACAGATACGCAGTATTTT,CASSSKLTGTDTQYF
.,TRBJ1-5,.,TRBV10-1,TGCGCCAGCAGTGAAAATAGCAATCAGCCCCAGCATTTT,CASSENSNQPQHF
.,TRBJ1-5,.,TRBV4-1,TGCGCCAGCAGCCAGGAACCAGGGGTTGGTAGCAATCAGCCCCAGCATTTT,CASSQEPGVGSNQPQHF
.,TRBJ2-7,TRBD2,TRBV15,TGTGCCACCAGCAGAGAATCGGGGGGGTCCTACGAGCAGTACTTC,CATSRESGGSYEQYF
few,TRBJ2-7,.,TRBV12-3/TRBV12-4,TGTGCCAGCAAAGGATTCTACGAGCAGTACTTC,CASKGFYEQYF
.,TRBJ2-3,.,TRBV7-3,TGTGCCAGCAGCTTAGGAGGGGGCGGCACAGATACGCAGTATTTT,CASSLGGGGTDTQYF
.,TRBJ1-1,.,TRBV5-4,TGTGCCAGCAGCTTGGGGGTATTGAACACTGAAGCTTTCTTT,CASSLGVLNTEAFF
.,TRBJ1-3,.,TRBV6-6,TGTGCCAGCAGTTACCTGGACAGTGGAAACACCATATATTTT,CASSYLDSGNTIYF
.,TRBJ1-2,.,TRBV27,TGTGCCAGCAGTTTGGGGGCGGAAGGGCGTCTGTATGGCTACACCTTC,CASSLGAEGRLYGYTF
.,TRBJ2-2,TRBD1,TRBV7-8,TGTGCCAGCAGCGGACCGGGACAGAGTTTTTTGGGCGGGGAGCTGTTTTTT,CASSGPGQSFLGGELFF
.,TRBJ1-6,.,TRBV5-1,TGCGCCAGCAGCTCGCGGACCAGTGGGGCCCTCCACTTT,CASSSRTSGALHF
.,TRBJ2-7,.,TRBV2,TGTGCCAGCGGGCAGCCTCATTCCGCCGAGCAGTACTTC,CASGQPHSAEQYF
.,TRBJ2-7,TRBD2,TRBV18,TGTGCCAGCTCACTCGGAGGACTAGCGGGAAGCTACGAGCAGTACTTC,CASSLGGLAGSYEQYF
few,TRBJ2-1,TRBD2,TRBV15,TGTGCCACCAGCAGAAGCGGGGGCCCTACTTACAATGAGCAGTTCTTC,CATSRSGGPTYNEQFF
once,TRBJ1-1,.,TRBV3-1/TRBV3-2,TGTGCCAGCAGCCGGGCCGCCGGGGGCTCAAACACTGAAGCTTTCTTT,CASSRAAGGSNTEAFF
.,TRBJ2-1,.,TRBV25-1,TGTGCCAGCAGTGACCGGGACCAAGGGAATGAGCAGTTCTTC,CASSDRDQGNEQFF
.,TRBJ1-2,.,TRBV19,TGTGCCAGTAGCACGGGACATCGGAACTATGGCTACACCTTC,CASSTGHRNYGYTF
.,TRBJ2-7,TRBD1,TRBV10-1,TGCGCCAGCAGTCCGGGACAGACCTACGAGCAGTACTTC,CASSPGQTYEQYF
.,TRBJ1-1,.,TRBV27,TGTGCCAGCAGCCCCGGACGGTTGAACACTGAAGCTTTCTTT,CASSPGRLNTEAFF
.,TRBJ1-5,.,TRBV19,TGTGCCAGTAGTATGCCTGGACGGCGATTCAATCAGCCCCAGCATTTT,CASSMPGRRFNQPQHF
once,TRBJ1-5,.,TRBV7-9,TGTGCCAGCAGCCCCACAGGGAATCAGCCCCAGCATTTT,CASSPTGNQPQHF
.,TRBJ1-4,.,TRBV5-1,TGCGCCAGCAGCTTGGCTTCAGGGGTTAATGAAAAACTGTTTTTT,CASSLASGVNEKLFF
.,TRBJ2-1,TRBD1,TRBV7-8,TGTGCCAGCAGCTCGGGACAGGGATCTAACAATGAGCAGTTCTTC,CASSSGQGSNNEQFF
.,TRBJ1-2,.,TRBV11-2,TGTGCCAGCAGCATACAGGGTAGCGGCTACACCTTC,CASSIQGSGYTF
.,TRBJ2-3,.,TRBV5-6,TGTGCCAGCAGCTTGGGAGGGGGAGACACAGATACGCAGTATTTT,CASSLGGGDTDTQYF
.,TRBJ2-2,.,TRBV5-1,TGCGCCAGCAGCTTGGGCTCCGGGGCTCGGGCCGGGGAGCTGTTTTTT,CASSLGSGARAGELFF
.,TRBJ2-3,.,TRBV2,TGTGCCAGCAGTGACCGGACTAAAGCTAGCACAGATACGCAGTATTTT,CASSDRTKASTDTQYF
.,TRBJ2-5,.,TRBV11-2,TGTGCCAGCAGCTTAAGGACAGCCCAAGAGACCCAGTACTTC,CASSLRTAQETQYF
.,TRBJ1-2,TRBD1,TRBV29-1,TGCAGCGTAACAACAGGGGGCATTGTGGGTGGCTACACCTTC,CSVTTGGIVGGYTF
.,TRBJ2-3,TRBD2,TRBV27,TGTGCCAGCAGCCGACTAGCCTTCGAGGATACGCAGTATTTT,CASSRLAFEDTQYF
.,TRBJ2-1,.,TRBV6-5,TGTGCCAGCAGTTCTCTAGACTTCGGCCCCTACAATGAGCAGTTCTTC,CASSSLDFGPYNEQFF
.,TRBJ1-5,.,TRBV6-5,TGTGCCAGCAGCCCCTCGGACGCCCGGACCCAGCCCCAGCATTTT,CASSPSDARTQPQHF
once,TRBJ1-1,.,TRBV11-2,TGTGCCAGCAGCCGGCAGGGGCTCGAAGCTTTCTTT,CASSRQGLEAFF